This TCR beta chain stems from a study of Graves' ophthalmopathy and Graves' hyperthyroidism. Study conclusions and caveats: Ophthalmopathy and stable hyperthyroidism were discriminated by a 13-signature model, with over 85% sensitivity and approximately 78% specificity. With about 71% sensitivity and roughly 72% specificity, the model predicted ophthalmopathy progression.

Amplification of the TCR beta CDR3 regions used RNA transcripts (as template). HTBI-primed RT-PCR formed the first round, and a multiplex PCR formed the second. TCRdb reanalysed the multiplex PCR reads using MiXCR and keeps one entry per CDR3 protein. The repertoire holds hundreds of thousands of distinct CDR3 sequences, with 35% to 50% as singletons. The CDR3 is made up of 13 amino acids. CDR1 is SEHNR and CDR2 is FQNEAQ in the germline V gene (reference sequence). Trimming cost V 4 bases and J 3 bases, with 10 bases left between them. This clonotype appeared many times. Its antigen remains unidentified. Each donor who had ophthalmopathy showed moderate-to-severe activity, a CAS of ≥3, a NOSPECS of ≥4, and a duration under 3 months. Ineligible for inclusion were patients with other autoimmune diseases, uncontrolled infections, pregnancy or lactation.

The receptor's source is an adult man with Graves' ophthalmopathy. The chain combines TRBV7-9 with TRBJ2-7; D tentatively reads TRBD1 or TRBD2 (5 bases each). Sequenced: peripheral blood. The CDR3 DNA follows: TGTGCCAGCAGCTCGGGACGGATCTACGAGCAGTACTTC. It specifies CASSSGRIYEQYF.